Below are 30 T cell receptor beta chains sequenced from a single sample in a study of shared clonotypes between healthy human individuals (TCRdb year 2020). Library preparation was by the immunoSEQ multiplex PCR assay. Drawn from immuneACCESS, this table holds only the in-frame rearrangements with V and J called that TCRdb kept. Clones are partly lost; checked studies trace under half to an unresolved V gene and leave the rest unexplained. The sample profile shows about 2.3 million clones; just over 90% of them were found once. The ten biggest clones cover about 0.39% of the sample. The sample comprised naive CD4+ T cells from PBMCs. In the paper's terms, the cell subset or site label means: CD45RA+ positively selected. The receptors were gathered from a young man in good health. Some clones in this sample may be carry-over from other donors' samples.

In its sample, this clone was seen once. The genes are TRBV4-3 and TRBJ1-2; D gene unclear. Germline CDR1 reads LGHNA; CDR2 reads YSLEER. The CDR3 covers 15 residues. The V and J ends lost 1 base and 3 bases respectively, with 12 bases between them. As DNA, the CDR3 is TGCGCCAGCAGCCAAGTGCCCGGGATGGACTATGGCTACACCTTC. Its translation: CASSQVPGMDYGYTF.

The rearrangement uses TRBV29-1 and TRBJ2-7, with TRBD2 matching over 11 bases. The CDR3 extends over 14 amino acids. With V trimmed by 7 bases and J by 4 bases, 9 bases remained unmatched. CDR1 is SQVTM, CDR2 ANQGSEA, per germline. The CDR3 DNA reads as TGCAGCGCTTCCGGGACTAGCGGTTTTTACGAGCAGTACTTC. Translated, it gives CSASGTSGFYEQYF.

CDR3 protein: CASSVRGGHEQFF. For the CDR3, the DNA is TGTGCCAGCAGCGTAAGAGGGGGGCATGAGCAGTTCTTC. The J gene is TRBJ2-1, the V gene TRBV7-2, with D tentatively TRBD1 or TRBD2 (6 bases each). Per the germline V gene, CDR1 is SGHTA and CDR2 is FQGNSA. The CDR3 has 13 amino acids. V shed 5 bases and J shed 8 bases, with 13 bases lying between them. Drawing the rest from reference TRBV7-2 and TRBJ2-1, the complete variable domain is GAGVSQSPSNKVTEKGKDVELRCDPISGHTALYWYRQSLGQGLEFLIYFQGNSAPDKSGLPSDRFSAERTGGSVSTLTIQRTQQEDSAVYLCASSVRGGHEQFFGPGTRLTVL.

The rearrangement links TRBV28 to TRBJ2-2; possible D gene TRBD1, 6 bases. The germline gives CDR1 MDHEN, CDR2 SYDVKM. V was pared by 4 bases and J by 3 bases, with 15 bases between. This CDR3 is built from 16 residues. The CDR3: CASSSTWDTHTGELFF. The CDR3 DNA reads as TGTGCCAGCAGTTCGACCTGGGACACCCACACCGGGGAGCTGTTTTTT. Drawing the rest from reference TRBV28 and TRBJ2-2, the complete variable domain is DVKVTQSSRYLVKRTGEKVFLECVQDMDHENMFWYRQDPGLGLRLIYFSYDVKMKEKGDIPEGYSVSREKKERFSLILESASTNQTSMYLCASSSTWDTHTGELFFGEGSRLTVL.

Details on this clone: Mismatch with germline at one junction end may stem from a read error. The V gene is TRBV29-1, the J gene TRBJ1-1, with TRBD1 as a possible D gene (5 bases). In germline, CDR1 is SQVTM, CDR2 ANQGSEA. The CDR3 is 14 amino acids. DNA for the CDR3: TGCAGCGTTGAATTAGGGGCAGCGAACCCTGAAGCTTTCTTT. Protein: CSVELGAANPEAFF.

The rearrangement uses TRBV10-3 and TRBJ2-3; TRBD1 or TRBD2 may be the D gene (5 bases each). Deletions cut 3 bases from V and 7 bases from J, with 14 bases between. Germline CDR1 reads ENHRY; CDR2 reads SYGVKD. The length of the CDR3 is 14 residues. CDR3 sequence (DNA): TGTGCCATCAGTGAAAGACGGGGCCAATATACGCAGTATTTT. Protein: CAISERRGQYTQYF.

The chain links TRBV10-3 to TRBJ1-2; D not resolved. The germline V gene has CDR1 ENHRY and CDR2 SYGVKD. The CDR3 runs 14 residues. With 4 bases removed from V and 5 bases from J, the gap between germline ends came to 14 bases. The CDR3 coding sequence is TGTGCCATCAGTGGGACGGGTGGCGGATATGGCTACACCTTC. Protein product: CAISGTGGGYGYTF.

The chain couples TRBV7-9 to TRBJ2-5; 13 nucleotides align to TRBD2. J was trimmed by 5 bases and V by 4 bases; bases with no gene match: 7. CDR1 SEHNR and CDR2 FQNEAQ come from the germline V gene (reference sequence). The CDR3 is made up of 16 amino acids. CDR3 bases: TGTGCCAGCAGCTCGGGACTAGCGGGAATTGGGGAGACCCAGTACTTC. Its translation: CASSSGLAGIGETQYF. Full variable domain (remainder filled in from reference TRBV7-9 and TRBJ2-5): DTGVSQNPRHKITKRGQNVTFRCDPISEHNRLYWYRQTLGQGPEFLTYFQNEAQLEKSRLLSDRFSAERPKGSFSTLEIQRTEQGDSAMYLCASSSGLAGIGETQYFGPGTRLLVL.

The rearrangement links TRBV28 to TRBJ2-7; no clear D. The V end was cut by 6 bases, the J end by 2 bases, with 17 bases between. This CDR3 comprises 15 residues. The germline CDR1 and CDR2 sequences are MDHEN and SYDVKM. The CDR3 DNA reads TGTGCCAGCAGGCGGCTAGTTGAGGTTCCCTACGAGCAGTACTTC. Encoded protein: CASRRLVEVPYEQYF. The whole variable domain, filled in from reference TRBV28 and TRBJ2-7, reads DVKVTQSSRYLVKRTGEKVFLECVQDMDHENMFWYRQDPGLGLRLIYFSYDVKMKEKGDIPEGYSVSREKKERFSLILESASTNQTSMYLCASRRLVEVPYEQYFGPGTRLTVT.

This rearrangement joins TRBV7-2 to TRBJ1-3; possible D gene TRBD1, 6 bases. V was pared by 5 bases and J by 7 bases, with 18 bases between. Per germline, CDR1 SGHTA and CDR2 FQGNSA. The CDR3 is 15 residues long. CDR3 sequence reads: CASSVDVPTGNTIYF. CDR3 bases: TGTGCCAGCAGCGTGGACGTCCCAACAGGGAACACCATATATTTT.

This clone showed up just once. V usage is TRBV19 and J usage is TRBJ2-7; a possible D gene is TRBD2 (6 bases). V was trimmed by 1 base and J by 2 bases, leaving 9 bases between them. The length of the CDR3 is 14 residues. Germline V gives CDR1 LNHDA, CDR2 SQIVND (reference sequence). CDR3 region: CASSIGRDTYEQYF. As DNA, the CDR3 is TGTGCCAGTAGTATAGGGCGGGATACCTACGAGCAGTACTTC. Complete variable domain (other parts from reference TRBV19 and TRBJ2-7): DGGITQSPKYLFRKEGQNVTLSCEQNLNHDAMYWYRQDPGQGLRLIYYSQIVNDFQKGDIAEGYSVSREKKESFPLTVTSAQKNPTAFYLCASSIGRDTYEQYFGPGTRLTVT.

This chain links TRBV10-2 with TRBJ2-7; D possibly matches TRBD1 or TRBD2 (5 bases each). CDR3 size: 15 residues. In germline, CDR1 is WSHSY, CDR2 SAAADI. V was shortened by 3 bases and J by 3 bases, with 15 bases between the two germline ends. This CDR3 is CASSDSWDLGYEQYF. For the CDR3, the DNA is TGCGCCAGCAGTGATTCTTGGGACCTCGGCTACGAGCAGTACTTC.

V usage is TRBV11-2 and J usage is TRBJ2-7; D is ambiguous. This CDR3 spans 13 amino acids. From germline, CDR1 is SGHAT and CDR2 FQNNGV. The V end lost 5 bases, the J end lost 2 bases, and 10 bases lay between the germline ends. CDR3 residues: CASSQTRTYEQYF. CDR3 nucleotide sequence: TGTGCCAGCAGCCAAACAAGGACCTACGAGCAGTACTTC.

J is TRBJ2-5 and V is TRBV11-2, with D maybe TRBD2 (5 bases). Germline CDR1 and CDR2: SGHAT and FQNNGV. The CDR3 runs 14 residues. V was trimmed by 2 bases and J by 5 bases, leaving 12 bases between them. The CDR3 DNA reads as TGTGCCAGCAGCTTACGAACTAGAGGGGAGACCCAGTACTTC. As protein: CASSLRTRGETQYF.

The gene calls are TRBV7-9 and TRBJ2-2; D perhaps matches TRBD2 (5 bases). The germline V and J ends were trimmed by 5 bases and 6 bases, with 22 bases remaining between them. The germline gives CDR1 SEHNR, CDR2 FQNEAQ (reference sequence). The CDR3 extends over 17 amino acids. This CDR3 reads CASSKNWREGLSGELFF. DNA of the CDR3: TGTGCCAGCAGCAAAAATTGGCGAGAGGGATTATCCGGGGAGCTGTTTTTT.

V gene TRBV2 combines with J gene TRBJ1-5; D is ambiguous. V was pared by 2 bases and J by 0 bases, with 11 bases between. The CDR3 covers 16 residues. Germline V CDR1 and CDR2: SNHLY, FYNNEI. The CDR3 DNA reads TGTGCCAGCAGTGAAAACCGACCACCTAGCAATCAGCCCCAGCATTTT. Translating gives CASSENRPPSNQPQHF.

The count of this clone is one. The same CDR3 arises from other DNA sequences in this sample as well. The gene calls are TRBV5-1 and TRBJ2-3; D may be TRBD2 (6 bases). Trimming took 2 bases from V and 4 from J, leaving 11 bases between them. The CDR3 has 14 residues. The V gene's germline CDR1 is SGHRS and CDR2 YFSETQ. The CDR3 reads CASSFGGAADTQYF. DNA of the CDR3: TGCGCCAGCAGCTTTGGAGGGGCGGCAGATACGCAGTATTTT. The entire variable domain, with the rest obtained from reference TRBV5-1 and TRBJ2-3, is as follows: KAGVTQTPRYLIKTRGQQVTLSCSPISGHRSVSWYQQTPGQGLQFLFEYFSETQRNKGNFPGRFSGRQFSNSRSEMNVSTLELGDSALYLCASSFGGAADTQYFGPGTRLTVL.

The chain combines TRBV18 with TRBJ1-2; D is unclear. Trimming removed 2 bases from V and 5 bases from J, with 12 bases in between. Germline V gene sequence: CDR1 KGHSH, CDR2 LQKENI. The CDR3 spans 14 residues. The CDR3 DNA is TGTGCCAGCTCACCAGACGATAACGGGTATGGCTACACCTTC. Its protein product is CASSPDDNGYGYTF.

Points on this clone: Other DNA sequences of this sample code for an identical CDR3. V gene TRBV5-1 combines with J gene TRBJ2-3; no clear D gene. The CDR3 runs 15 residues. Germline CDR1 SGHRS, CDR2 YFSETQ. Trimming shortened V by 0 bases and J by 1 base, and 9 bases separated the two germline ends. The CDR3, as DNA: TGCGCCAGCAGCTTGGGGCCCCAGGGCACAGATACGCAGTATTTT. It yields the protein CASSLGPQGTDTQYF.

The rearrangement links TRBV28 to TRBJ1-2, with D possibly matching TRBD1 (5 bases). Germline V gives CDR1 MDHEN, CDR2 SYDVKM. This CDR3 has 15 residues. V was trimmed by 0 bases and J by 8 bases, leaving 16 bases between them. The CDR3 reads CASSLWGRVEKGYTF. CDR3 coding DNA: TGTGCCAGCAGTTTATGGGGGCGAGTTGAGAAGGGCTACACCTTC.

V and J are TRBV5-1 and TRBJ2-2; D is uncertain. V was cut by 7 bases and J by 0 bases, with 13 bases left in between. The CDR3 spans 15 residues. Germline CDR1 reads SGHRS; CDR2 reads YFSETQ. CDR3 nucleotide sequence: TGCGCCAGCCTCCCGGGTCCCCCGAACACCGGGGAGCTGTTTTTT. Protein product: CASLPGPPNTGELFF.

The chain couples TRBV5-1 to TRBJ2-4, with D possibly being TRBD2 (5 bases). V was pared by 3 bases and J by 5 bases, with 18 bases between. In germline, CDR1 is SGHRS, CDR2 YFSETQ. The CDR3 covers 16 residues. CDR3 sequence reads: CASSSGRVATENIQYF. The CDR3 bases are TGCGCCAGCAGCTCCGGGCGGGTGGCTACCGAAAACATTCAGTACTTC.

The chain recombines TRBV11-2 with TRBJ2-7; D is possibly TRBD1 (7 bases). Trimming removed 5 bases at V and 3 bases at J, with 14 bases between. Germline V gene data show CDR1 as SGHAT and CDR2 as FQNNGV. The CDR3 runs to 14 residues. The CDR3 loop reads CASSPQGGGYEQYF. For the CDR3, the DNA is TGTGCCAGCAGCCCCCAGGGGGGTGGCTACGAGCAGTACTTC.

This CDR3 is CASRMRRDQETQYF. CDR3 DNA sequence: TGTGCCAGCAGAATGAGGAGGGACCAAGAGACCCAGTACTTC. The rearrangement links TRBV27 to TRBJ2-5; D is possibly TRBD2 (6 bases). The V gene lost 6 bases and the J gene lost 0 bases, with 11 bases spanning the gap. CDR1 MNHEY and CDR2 SMNVEV come from the germline V gene (reference sequence). The CDR3 totals 14 residues.

This chain links TRBV29-1 with TRBJ2-1; D call uncertain. The V end lost 4 bases, the J end lost 7 bases, and 8 bases lay between the germline ends. Germline V gene lookup returns CDR1 SQVTM and CDR2 ANQGSEA. This CDR3 spans 11 amino acids. The CDR3 DNA follows: TGCAGCGTTGTGGTAGGGAATGAGCAGTTCTTC. Protein product: CSVVVGNEQFF.

This clone was counted between two and nine times. The J gene is TRBJ1-5, the V gene TRBV28; possibly TRBD1 for D (5 bases). Per germline, CDR1 MDHEN and CDR2 SYDVKM. The CDR3 is made up of 16 amino acids. With 6 bases removed from V and 2 bases from J, the gap between germline ends came to 17 bases. CDR3 sequence (DNA): TGTGCCAGCAGGGCTCCCTCAAGGGACCGCAATCAGCCCCAGCATTTT. This encodes CASRAPSRDRNQPQHF.

The chain links TRBV27 to TRBJ2-1; 14 nucleotides agree with TRBD2. V lost 3 bases and J lost 10; bases outside the gene matches: 14. This CDR3 contains 18 residues. From germline, CDR1 is MNHEY and CDR2 SMNVEV (reference sequence). The DNA of the CDR3 is TGTGCCAGCAGTTTCCGGGGACCGGGACTAGCGGGAGTCGGCGAGCAGTTCTTC. It yields the protein CASSFRGPGLAGVGEQFF.

This chain connects TRBV28 to TRBJ2-3; 15 nucleotides line up with TRBD2. Per the germline V gene, CDR1 is MDHEN and CDR2 is SYDVKM. The V and J ends lost 3 bases and 5 bases, in that order; junction bases with no gene match: 6. The CDR3 contains 17 residues. CDR3 DNA: TGTGCCAGCAGTTTTTGGACTAGCGGGAGGGGAGGAGATACGCAGTATTTT. This translates into CASSFWTSGRGGDTQYF.

The chain carries TRBV18 and TRBJ1-1; D unclear. Germline V gene lookup returns CDR1 KGHSH and CDR2 LQKENI. This CDR3 is built from 14 residues. Trimming pared 4 bases from V and 7 bases from J, leaving 16 bases between. The CDR3 DNA reads TGTGCCAGCTCACACCCCCGGACCCAAATTGAAGCTTTCTTT. Translation: CASSHPRTQIEAFF.

This chain links TRBV11-1 with TRBJ2-1; 8 bases align to TRBD2. After removal of 5 bases from V and 10 bases from J, the junction contained 10 bases not matched to a gene. This CDR3 comprises 14 residues. CDR1 and CDR2 (germline): SGHAT, FQDESV (reference sequence). The CDR3 loop reads CASSQRGLRGEQFF. DNA for the CDR3: TGTGCCAGCAGCCAGCGGGGGCTAAGGGGGGAGCAGTTCTTC. The entire variable domain, with the rest obtained from reference TRBV11-1 and TRBJ2-1, is as follows: EAEVAQSPRYKITEKSQAVAFWCDPISGHATLYWYRQILGQGPELLVQFQDESVVDDSQLPKDRFSAERLKGVDSTLKIQPAELGDSAMYLCASSQRGLRGEQFFGPGTRLTVL.